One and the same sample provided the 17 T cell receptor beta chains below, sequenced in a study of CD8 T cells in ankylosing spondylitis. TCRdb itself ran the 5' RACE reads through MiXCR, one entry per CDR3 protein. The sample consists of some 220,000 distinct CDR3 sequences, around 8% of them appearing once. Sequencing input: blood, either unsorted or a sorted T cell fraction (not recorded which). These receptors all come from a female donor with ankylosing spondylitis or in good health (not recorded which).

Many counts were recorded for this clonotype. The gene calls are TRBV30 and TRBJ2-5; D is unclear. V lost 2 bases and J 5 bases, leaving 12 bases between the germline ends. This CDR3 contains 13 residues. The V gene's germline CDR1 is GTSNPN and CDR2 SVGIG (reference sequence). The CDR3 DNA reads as TGTGCCTGGAGTCCCGGGCCCTCGGAGACCCAGTACTTC. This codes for CAWSPGPSETQYF.

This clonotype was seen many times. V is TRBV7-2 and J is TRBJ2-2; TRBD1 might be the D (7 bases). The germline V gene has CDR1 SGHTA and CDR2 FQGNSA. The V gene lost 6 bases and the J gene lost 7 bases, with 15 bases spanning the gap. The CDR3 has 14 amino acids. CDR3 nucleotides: TGTGCCAGCAGTTTACAGGGGAGGAGCGGGGAGCTGTTTTTT. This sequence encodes CASSLQGRSGELFF.

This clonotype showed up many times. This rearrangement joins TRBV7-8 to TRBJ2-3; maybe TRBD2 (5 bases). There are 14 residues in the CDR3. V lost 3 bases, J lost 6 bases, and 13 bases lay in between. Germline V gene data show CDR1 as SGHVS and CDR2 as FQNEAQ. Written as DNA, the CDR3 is TGTGCCAGCAGCTTGGTAACTAGGGTGGATACGCAGTATTTT. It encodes CASSLVTRVDTQYF.

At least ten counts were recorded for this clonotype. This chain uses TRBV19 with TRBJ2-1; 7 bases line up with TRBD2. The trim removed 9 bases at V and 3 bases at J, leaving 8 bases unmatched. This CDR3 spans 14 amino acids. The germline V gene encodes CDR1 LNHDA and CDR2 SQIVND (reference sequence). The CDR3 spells CASTRDYSYNEQFF. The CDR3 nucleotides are TGTGCCAGCACCCGGGACTACAGCTACAATGAGCAGTTCTTC.

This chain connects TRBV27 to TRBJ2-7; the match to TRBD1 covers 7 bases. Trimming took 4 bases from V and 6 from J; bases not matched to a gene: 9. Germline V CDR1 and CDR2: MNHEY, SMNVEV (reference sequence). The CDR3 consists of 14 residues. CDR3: CASSYQTGPSEQYF. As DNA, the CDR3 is TGTGCCAGCAGTTACCAGACAGGGCCCTCCGAGCAGTACTTC.

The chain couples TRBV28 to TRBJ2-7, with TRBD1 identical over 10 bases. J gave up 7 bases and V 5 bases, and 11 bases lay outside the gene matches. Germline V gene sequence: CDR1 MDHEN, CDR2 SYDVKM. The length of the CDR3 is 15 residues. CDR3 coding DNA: TGTGCCAGCAGTCGGAGGGGGACAGGGGATCGGGAGCAGTACTTC. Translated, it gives CASSRRGTGDREQYF.

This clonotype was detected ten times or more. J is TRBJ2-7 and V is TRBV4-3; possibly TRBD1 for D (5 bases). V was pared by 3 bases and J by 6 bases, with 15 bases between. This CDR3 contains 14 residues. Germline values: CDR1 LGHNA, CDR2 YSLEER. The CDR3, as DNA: TGCGCCAGCAGCCATGTCAGGGATTTTCGCGAGCAGTACTTC. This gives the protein CASSHVRDFREQYF.

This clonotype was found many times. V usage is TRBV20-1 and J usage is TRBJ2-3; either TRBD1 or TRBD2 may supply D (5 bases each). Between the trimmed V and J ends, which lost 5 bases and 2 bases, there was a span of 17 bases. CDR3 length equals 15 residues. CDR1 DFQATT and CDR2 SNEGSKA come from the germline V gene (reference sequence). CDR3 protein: CSADPVGTVTDTQYF. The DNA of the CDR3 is TGCAGTGCTGATCCCGTTGGGACGGTCACAGATACGCAGTATTTT.

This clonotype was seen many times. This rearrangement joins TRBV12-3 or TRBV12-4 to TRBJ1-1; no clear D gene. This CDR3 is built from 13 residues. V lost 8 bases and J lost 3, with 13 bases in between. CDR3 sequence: CASGRVLDTEAFF. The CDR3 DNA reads TGTGCCAGCGGGCGGGTCCTAGACACTGAAGCTTTCTTT.

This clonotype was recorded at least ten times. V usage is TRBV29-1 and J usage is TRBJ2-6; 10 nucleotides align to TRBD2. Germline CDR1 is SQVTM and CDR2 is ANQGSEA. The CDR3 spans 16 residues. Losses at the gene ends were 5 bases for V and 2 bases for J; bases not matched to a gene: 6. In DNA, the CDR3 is TGCAGCGTTCTAAGCGGGAGGGCCGCTGGGGCCAACGTCCTGACTTTC. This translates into CSVLSGRAAGANVLTF.

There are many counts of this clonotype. The CDR3 DNA reads TGTGCCACCAGCAGAGGATCGACAGGGCTAGCTTTCTTT. This gives the protein CATSRGSTGLAFF. The chain joins TRBV15 to TRBJ1-1; TRBD1 agrees at 7 bases. The germline gives CDR1 LNHNV, CDR2 YYDKDF (reference sequence). The CDR3 runs to 13 residues. The J segment lost 10 bases and the V segment lost 1 base, leaving 6 bases of the junction unmatched.

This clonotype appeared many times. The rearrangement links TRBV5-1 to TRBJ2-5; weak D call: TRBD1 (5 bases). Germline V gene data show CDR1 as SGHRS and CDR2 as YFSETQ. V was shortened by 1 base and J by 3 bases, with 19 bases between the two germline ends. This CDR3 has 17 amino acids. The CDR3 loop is CASSLTQRGWGKETQYF. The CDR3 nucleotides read TGCGCCAGCAGCTTGACTCAGAGAGGTTGGGGCAAAGAGACCCAGTACTTC.

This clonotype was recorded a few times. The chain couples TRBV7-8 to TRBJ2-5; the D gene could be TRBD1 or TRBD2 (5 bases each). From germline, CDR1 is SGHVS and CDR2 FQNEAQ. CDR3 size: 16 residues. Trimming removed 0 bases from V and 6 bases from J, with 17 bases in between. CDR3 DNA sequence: TGTGCCAGCAGCTTAGCGCTAGGCCGAACGGGACAGACCCAGTACTTC. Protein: CASSLALGRTGQTQYF. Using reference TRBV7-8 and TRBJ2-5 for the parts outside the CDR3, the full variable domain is GAGVSQSPRYKVAKRGQDVALRCDPISGHVSLFWYQQALGQGPEFLTYFQNEAQLDKSGLPSDRFFAERPEGSVSTLKIQRTQQEDSAVYLCASSLALGRTGQTQYFGPGTRLLVL.

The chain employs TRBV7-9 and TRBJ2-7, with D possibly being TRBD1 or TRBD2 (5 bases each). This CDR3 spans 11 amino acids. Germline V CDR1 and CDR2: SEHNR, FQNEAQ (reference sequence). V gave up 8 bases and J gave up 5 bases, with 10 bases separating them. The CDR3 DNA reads TGTGCCAGCGGGGGTAACGACGAGCAGTACTTC. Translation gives CASGGNDEQYF.

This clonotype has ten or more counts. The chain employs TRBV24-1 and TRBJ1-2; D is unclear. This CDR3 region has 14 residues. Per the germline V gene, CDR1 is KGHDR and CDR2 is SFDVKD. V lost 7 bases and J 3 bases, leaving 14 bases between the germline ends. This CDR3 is CATSSNARDYGYTF. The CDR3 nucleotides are TGTGCCACCAGCAGTAACGCCCGGGACTATGGCTACACCTTC.

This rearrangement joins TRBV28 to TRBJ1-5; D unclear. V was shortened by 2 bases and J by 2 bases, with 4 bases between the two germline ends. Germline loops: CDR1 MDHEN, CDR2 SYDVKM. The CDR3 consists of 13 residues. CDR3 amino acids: CASSLHGNQPQHF. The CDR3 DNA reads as TGTGCCAGCAGTTTACATGGCAATCAGCCCCAGCATTTT.

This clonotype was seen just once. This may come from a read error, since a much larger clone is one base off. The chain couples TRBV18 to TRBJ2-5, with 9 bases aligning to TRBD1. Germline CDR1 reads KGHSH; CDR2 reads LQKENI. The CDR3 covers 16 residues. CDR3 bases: TGTGCCAGCTCATCCGGGACAGGGTTCTACCAAGAGGCCCAGTACTTC. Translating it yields CASSSGTGFYQEAQYF.